The TCR beta chain described here comes from a study of identical twins. The CDR3 extends over 15 amino acids. The germline gives CDR1 MGHRA, CDR2 YSYEKL. V was pared by 4 bases and J by 5 bases, with 17 bases between. A remark on this clonotype: As yet, its antigen is unknown.

TCRdb fed the 5' RACE reads into MiXCR, producing one record per CDR3 protein. Among 1.5 million to 2 million distinct CDR3 sequences listed, around a third were seen once. General observations from the study: The study drew conclusions from cross-sectional statistical analysis, not from following the same donors. Sequences that were out-of-frame, alpha and twin-shared displayed an excess of low generation probability.

This TCR was recovered from a newborn girl in good health. The material sequenced was cord blood. The chain links TRBV4-1 to TRBJ1-1, with a weak D call TRBD1 (6 bases). In DNA, the CDR3 is TGCGCCAGCAGCCCCTGGACAGTGGAGGGGACTGAAGCTTTCTTT. This sequence encodes CASSPWTVEGTEAFF.